This T cell receptor (beta chain) came from a study of regulatory T cells. General study results and limits: In patients, unique TRB V-J pairs were restricted and V/J usage skewed, especially in Tregs. In CD3G-deficient patients, conventional CD4+ T cells were enriched for hydrophobic CDR3 residues at positions 6 and 7.

The CDR3 runs 16 residues. The V gene end was trimmed by 0 bases and the J gene end by 0 bases; junction bases not matched to a gene: 4. Germline values: CDR1 SGHRS, CDR2 YFSETQ. Primers: 52 TRBV forward and 13 TRBJ reverse. The method was immunoSEQ multiplex PCR; TCRdb's version includes in-frame clones alone and lacks a portion of them. The sample has about 30,000 clones; around 93% are singletons. Concerning this clone: No antigen is known for it.

This sequence originates from a person aged 18 to 30 with CD3G deficiency. V gene TRBV5-1 combines with J gene TRBJ2-3, with TRBD2 matching over 7 bases. The sequenced sample was conventional CD4+ T cells sorted from blood. The CDR3 spells CASSLGLAASTDTQYF. The CDR3 DNA reads as TGCGCCAGCAGCTTGGGACTAGCAGCTAGCACAGATACGCAGTATTTT. Full variable domain (rest looked up from reference TRBV5-1 and TRBJ2-3): KAGVTQTPRYLIKTRGQQVTLSCSPISGHRSVSWYQQTPGQGLQFLFEYFSETQRNKGNFPGRFSGRQFSNSRSEMNVSTLELGDSALYLCASSLGLAASTDTQYFGPGTRLTVL.